This T cell receptor beta chain was captured in a study of blood T cell repertoires in COVID-19. Study-wide context: Acute and convalescent COVID-19 samples came from the United States, Italy and Spain. In each case, the material was cDNA or gDNA derived from T cells, B-cell-depleted T cells, or PBMCs.

Generated by immunoSEQ multiplex PCR, the TCRdb table keeps only in-frame clones and is missing some. Counted here are roughly 250,000 clones, roughly 84% occurring once; the ten biggest clones make up about 15%. The germline V and J ends were trimmed by 2 bases and 3 bases, with 19 bases remaining between them. Looked up from germline, CDR1 is SGHDN and CDR2 is FVKESK. This CDR3 spans 17 amino acids. While infection was still active, Seattle patients were enrolled and then followed longitudinally. The clonotype comes from a person aged 65 to 85 with COVID-19, enrolled during active disease. Sequenced input: peripheral blood. V usage is TRBV14 and J usage is TRBJ2-5; the D gene is possibly TRBD2 (6 bases). The CDR3 nucleotides read TGTGCCAGCAGCCAACGGCGGGGACCGAACAGGAAAGAGACCCAGTACTTC. Protein sequence: CASSQRRGPNRKETQYF.